This TCR beta chain stems from a study of shared clonotypes between healthy human individuals. The naive CD8 fraction comprised CD45RO-negative cells positively selected for CCR7 and excluded terminally differentiated effector memory CD45RA+ cells. Germline CDR1 reads MNHEY; CDR2 reads SMNVEV (reference sequence). The CDR3 is 12 residues long. Trimming left V 5 bases short and J 3 bases short, with 7 bases between. This clone appeared a few times. Profiled with immunoSEQ multiplex PCR; TCRdb holds only in-frame clones, not every one. Of some 2.1 million clones in the sample, just under 95% are singletons; the top ten hold over 1.5%.

The V call is TRBV27, the J call TRBJ1-1; D gene ambiguous. Material for sequencing was naive CD8+ T cells from PBMCs. The TCR comes from a young man in good health. Some clones in this sample may be carry-over from other donors' samples. This CDR3 reads CASSPRHTEAFF. As DNA, the CDR3 is TGTGCCAGCAGTCCCCGGCACACTGAAGCTTTCTTT.